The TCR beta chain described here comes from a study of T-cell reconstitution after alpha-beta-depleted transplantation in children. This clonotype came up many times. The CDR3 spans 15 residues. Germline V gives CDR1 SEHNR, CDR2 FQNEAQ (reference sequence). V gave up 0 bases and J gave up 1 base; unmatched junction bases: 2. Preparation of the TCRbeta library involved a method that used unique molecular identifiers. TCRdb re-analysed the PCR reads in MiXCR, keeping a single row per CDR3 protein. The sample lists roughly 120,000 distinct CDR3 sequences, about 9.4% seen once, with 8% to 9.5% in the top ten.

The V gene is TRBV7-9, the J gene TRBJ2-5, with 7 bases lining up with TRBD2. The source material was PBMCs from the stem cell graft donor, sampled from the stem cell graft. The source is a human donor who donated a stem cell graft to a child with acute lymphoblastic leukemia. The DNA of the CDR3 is TGTGCCAGCAGCTTAGCCCCTAGCGGCCAAGAGACCCAGTACTTC. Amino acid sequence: CASSLAPSGQETQYF.